The next 29 T cell receptor beta chains were all read from a single sample in a study of T cells of healthy individuals. MiXCR, run by TCRdb on the 5' RACE reads, gives a single entry per CDR3 protein. This repertoire shows around 63,000 distinct CDR3 sequences, about a sixth found once; its top ten account for approximately 4.8%. Source of these receptors: a human donor in good health.

This clonotype was observed many times. This chain uses TRBV19 with TRBJ1-5, with D possibly being TRBD1 (6 bases). The CDR3 is 17 amino acids. CDR1 and CDR2 from the germline V gene are LNHDA and SQIVND (reference sequence). Trimming left V 0 bases short and J 0 bases short, with 12 bases between. CDR3 sequence (DNA): TGTGCCAGTAGTATAGACAGGGGAGGCAATAGCAATCAGCCCCAGCATTTT. It yields the protein CASSIDRGGNSNQPQHF.

This clonotype was detected a few times. The chain couples TRBV28 to TRBJ2-1, with 8 positions matching TRBD2. The CDR3 sequence is 15 residues long. The V gene end was trimmed by 6 bases and the J gene end by 4 bases; junction bases not matched to a gene: 8. Germline lookup yields CDR1 MDHEN and CDR2 SYDVKM. The CDR3 spells CASSREGLGYNEQFF. In DNA, the CDR3 is TGTGCCAGCAGCCGGGAGGGCCTGGGGTACAATGAGCAGTTCTTC.

This clonotype was detected only once. This chain connects TRBV19 to TRBJ2-3, with D possibly matching TRBD2 (6 bases). Looked up from germline, CDR1 is LNHDA and CDR2 is SQIVND (reference sequence). This CDR3 spans 15 amino acids. Trimming removed 3 bases at V and 1 base at J, with 11 bases between. This CDR3 reads CASSMKTGGTDTQYF. The CDR3 nucleotides are TGTGCCAGTAGTATGAAGACGGGGGGCACAGATACGCAGTATTTT.

The chain joins TRBV28 to TRBJ2-1; possible D gene TRBD2, 5 bases. Looked up from germline, CDR1 is MDHEN and CDR2 is SYDVKM. This CDR3 contains 15 residues. V lost 3 bases, J lost 0 bases, and 9 bases lay in between. CDR3 DNA sequence: TGTGCCAGCAGTTTCCTAGCTTACTCCTACAATGAGCAGTTCTTC. Protein product: CASSFLAYSYNEQFF.

The sample holds many counts of this clonotype. The CDR3 region is CSAQGSNQPQHF. The CDR3 bases are TGCAGTGCCCAGGGGAGCAATCAGCCCCAGCATTTT. V usage is TRBV20-1 and J usage is TRBJ1-5; a possible D gene is TRBD1 (6 bases). Trimming removed 6 bases from V and 1 base from J, with 7 bases in between. The CDR3 is 12 residues long. Germline-derived CDR1 and CDR2 are DFQATT and SNEGSKA (reference sequence).

The rearrangement uses TRBV6-1 and TRBJ2-2; 13 positions agree with TRBD2. Trimming cost V 6 bases and J 4 bases; bases outside gene matches: 14. CDR1 MNHNS and CDR2 SASEGT come from the germline V gene. The CDR3 loop spans 19 amino acids. CDR3 nucleotide sequence: TGTGCCAGCAGGCCTCCGGGACTAGCGGGAACACAGGGCACCGGGGAGCTGTTTTTT. Protein product: CASRPPGLAGTQGTGELFF.

About this clonotype itself: A much larger clone differs from this one at a single base, so this may be a read error. Given the absence of the conserved phenylalanine or tryptophan at the CDR3 end, a read error is likely. V and J are TRBV5-1 and TRBJ2-5, with 8 nucleotides matching TRBD1. CDR3 length: 15 residues. Germline assignment: CDR1 SGHRS and CDR2 YFSETQ. The V segment lost 5 bases and the J segment 2 bases; nucleotides outside the gene matches: 8. The CDR3 loop reads CASSSGQGSQETQYL. The CDR3 region has the DNA TGCGCCAGCAGTAGCGGACAGGGCAGTCAAGAGACCCAGTACTTA.

As concerns this clonotype: With a much larger clone just one base away, this may be a read error. The gene calls are TRBV28 and TRBJ1-5; D possibly corresponds to TRBD1 (6 bases). There are 15 residues in the CDR3. Looked up from germline, CDR1 is MDHEN and CDR2 is SYDVKM. Trimming cost V 5 bases and J 0 bases, with 11 bases left between them. CDR3 sequence reads: CASSRGGSSNQPQHF. CDR3 in DNA: TGTGCCAGCAGTAGGGGGGGGAGTAGCAATCAGCCCCAGCATTTT.

V usage is TRBV19 and J usage is TRBJ1-5, with 10 bases that match TRBD1. In germline, CDR1 is LNHDA, CDR2 SQIVND (reference sequence). V dropped 3 bases and J dropped 2; count of bases not matched to a gene: 4. The CDR3 loop spans 16 amino acids. The CDR3 nucleotides read TGTGCCAGTAGTATGGGGGACAGGGGAGGCAATCAGCCCCAGCATTTT. Translating it yields CASSMGDRGGNQPQHF.

This clonotype was found a few times. This chain connects TRBV5-5 to TRBJ1-1; 7 bases line up with TRBD1. From germline, CDR1 is SGHKS and CDR2 YYEKEE (reference sequence). This CDR3 comprises 16 residues. V shed 0 bases and J 1 base; nucleotides not matched to a gene: 6. CDR3 sequence reads: CASSLGTGASNTEAFF. Written as DNA, the CDR3 is TGTGCCAGCAGCTTGGGGACAGGCGCCTCGAACACTGAAGCTTTCTTT.

V and J are TRBV20-1 and TRBJ1-5, with a tentative D call TRBD1 (6 bases). The CDR3 consists of 17 residues. Germline V gene lookup returns CDR1 DFQATT and CDR2 SNEGSKA (reference sequence). V dropped 2 bases and J dropped 1 base, with 18 bases sitting between them. The CDR3 nucleotides are TGCAGTGCTAGATCCTCGATGGGGGGGGCGAGCAATCAGCCCCAGCATTTT. It translates to CSARSSMGGASNQPQHF.

This clonotype occurred a few times. The V call is TRBV27, the J call TRBJ1-5; TRBD1 is a possible D gene (5 bases). V was shortened by 6 bases and J by 9 bases, with 18 bases between the two germline ends. Germline V gene sequence: CDR1 MNHEY, CDR2 SMNVEV (reference sequence). The CDR3 spans 14 residues. The DNA for the CDR3 is TGTGCCAGCAGCCTTGGCGGGGGTAGGTGGCCCCAGCATTTT. Its protein product is CASSLGGGRWPQHF.

The rearrangement links TRBV14 to TRBJ1-1; D possibly corresponds to TRBD1 (5 bases). The V and J ends lost 1 base and 1 base respectively, with 7 bases between them. This CDR3 spans 14 amino acids. Per germline, CDR1 SGHDN and CDR2 FVKESK. For the CDR3, the DNA is TGTGCCAGCAGCCAAGTCAGGGAGAACACTGAAGCTTTCTTT. Its translation is CASSQVRENTEAFF.

The genes are TRBV5-1 and TRBJ2-1; perhaps D is TRBD1 or TRBD2 (5 bases each). Germline CDR1 and CDR2: SGHRS and YFSETQ. The V end lost 6 bases, the J end lost 5 bases, and 18 bases lay between the germline ends. The CDR3 has 15 amino acids. As DNA, the CDR3 is TGCGCCAGCACTTCTCTTGGGGGTACTCACAATGAGCAGTTCTTC. Translation gives CASTSLGGTHNEQFF.

This clonotype was detected a few times. The rearrangement joins TRBV28 to TRBJ2-3, with 8 bases fitting TRBD2. This CDR3 comprises 16 residues. V was pared by 8 bases and J by 4 bases, with 14 bases of the junction left unmatched. The germline V gene encodes CDR1 MDHEN and CDR2 SYDVKM. The DNA for the CDR3 is TGTGCCAGCTCAACGACAGGCGGGGGGCGTGCAGATACGCAGTATTTT. Translation: CASSTTGGGRADTQYF.

In its sample, this clonotype was seen a few times. V and J are TRBV7-9 and TRBJ2-1, with 7 nucleotides matching TRBD2. The CDR3 has 15 residues. The V gene end was trimmed by 0 bases and the J gene end by 8 bases; junction bases not matched to a gene: 7. Germline lookup yields CDR1 SEHNR and CDR2 FQNEAQ (reference sequence). DNA for the CDR3: TGTGCCAGCAGCTTAGCCGGGGAGGGCCGGGATGAGCAGTTCTTC. This translates into CASSLAGEGRDEQFF.

This clonotype was seen repeatedly, ten times or more. The CDR3 region has the DNA TGCAGCGGTACAGGGATAGACACCATATATTTT. Translating it yields CSGTGIDTIYF. The chain has TRBV29-1 and TRBJ1-3, with TRBD1 as a possible D gene (6 bases). This CDR3 spans 11 amino acids. Per the germline V gene, CDR1 is SQVTM and CDR2 is ANQGSEA. Trimming removed 7 bases from V and 8 bases from J, with 12 bases in between.

There are a few counts of this clonotype. The J gene is TRBJ2-7, the V gene TRBV10-3; D may be TRBD2 (6 bases). CDR1 and CDR2 (germline): ENHRY, SYGVKD. Trimming stripped 7 bases from V and 5 bases from J, with 15 bases between. The CDR3 has 13 residues. The CDR3 sequence is CAITSGASDEQYF. Written as DNA, the CDR3 is TGTGCCATCACCTCTGGGGCTAGCGACGAGCAGTACTTC.

This clonotype came up many times. The CDR3 end shows no conserved phenylalanine or tryptophan, and so a read error is likely. V and J are TRBV25-1 and TRBJ2-7; a possible D gene is TRBD1 (6 bases). Looked up from germline, CDR1 is MGHDK and CDR2 is SYGVNS. Trimming removed 4 bases from V and 0 bases from J, with 13 bases in between. CDR3 size: 15 residues. CDR3 sequence (DNA): TGTGCCAGCAGTGCCAACCGGGACAACTCCTACGAGCAGTACTTA. Amino acid sequence: CASSANRDNSYEQYL.

The chain recombines TRBV30 with TRBJ1-6, with 8 bases that match TRBD1. The trim removed 8 bases at V and 4 bases at J, leaving 7 bases unmatched. The CDR3 is made up of 14 amino acids. Germline V gene data show CDR1 as GTSNPN and CDR2 as SVGIG (reference sequence). CDR3 amino acids: CAEAGTGYNSPLHF. CDR3 nucleotide sequence: TGTGCCGAGGCAGGGACAGGTTATAATTCACCCCTCCACTTT. Based on the CDR3 plus reference TRBV30 and TRBJ1-6, the full variable domain is SQTIHQWPATLVQPVGSPLSLECTVEGTSNPNLYWYRQAAGRGLQLLFYSVGIGQISSEVPQNLSASRPQDRQFILSSKKLLLSDSGFYLCAEAGTGYNSPLHFGNGTRLTVT.

The chain recombines TRBV20-1 with TRBJ2-7, with TRBD1 matching 7 bases. The CDR3 contains 14 residues. V trimming: 6 bases; J trimming: 3 bases; junction bases outside the gene matches: 11. Looked up from germline, CDR1 is DFQATT and CDR2 is SNEGSKA (reference sequence). CDR3 protein: CSANTGAKGYEQYF. The CDR3 DNA is TGCAGTGCAAACACAGGGGCGAAGGGCTACGAGCAGTACTTC.

V usage is TRBV15 and J usage is TRBJ1-1; 7 bases fit TRBD1. V lost 3 bases and J lost 4; bases outside the gene matches: 11. The CDR3 is 16 residues long. Germline V gene sequence: CDR1 LNHNV, CDR2 YYDKDF (reference sequence). CDR3 DNA: TGTGCCACCAGCAGGGATTTAGGCGAGGGGGCCACTGAAGCTTTCTTT. Protein product: CATSRDLGEGATEAFF.

The chain uses TRBV29-1 and TRBJ2-7; 8 nucleotides agree with TRBD2. Germline CDR1 and CDR2: SQVTM and ANQGSEA. Losses at the gene ends were 3 bases for V and 3 bases for J; bases not matched to a gene: 7. The CDR3 totals 14 residues. The CDR3 is CSVDPGTRGYEQYF. CDR3 bases: TGCAGCGTTGACCCGGGGACTAGGGGCTACGAGCAGTACTTC.

There are a few counts of this clonotype. The chain joins TRBV14 to TRBJ2-7; 9 bases match TRBD1. Germline lookup yields CDR1 SGHDN and CDR2 FVKESK. CDR3 length: 15 amino acids. Unmatched junction bases numbered 5, after V lost 2 bases and J lost 3 bases. The DNA for the CDR3 is TGTGCCAGCAGCCAACCGGGACAGGGTTACTACGAGCAGTACTTC. It is translated as CASSQPGQGYYEQYF. Full variable domain (outside the CDR3, taken from reference TRBV14 and TRBJ2-7): EAGVTQFPSHSVIEKGQTVTLRCDPISGHDNLYWYRRVMGKEIKFLLHFVKESKQDESGMPNNRFLAERTGGTYSTLKVQPAELEDSGVYFCASSQPGQGYYEQYFGPGTRLTVT.

There are a few counts of this clonotype. The V call is TRBV4-1, the J call TRBJ1-1, with 7 bases identical to TRBD1. J lost 3 bases, V lost 4 bases, and 8 bases had no gene match. The CDR3 runs 15 residues. Germline V gene lookup returns CDR1 MGHRA and CDR2 YSYEKL. The CDR3 sequence is CASSRLTGTYTEAFF. The CDR3 DNA is TGCGCCAGCAGCCGACTGACAGGGACTTACACTGAAGCTTTCTTT.

This CDR3 reads CASSSQGYGDYGYTF. CDR3 nucleotides: TGTGCCAGCAGCTCACAGGGGTACGGGGACTATGGCTACACCTTC. The J gene is TRBJ1-2, the V gene TRBV5-6, with TRBD1 matching over 7 bases. This CDR3 has 15 amino acids. J lost 3 bases, V lost 3 bases, and 8 bases had no gene match. Per the germline V gene, CDR1 is SGHDT and CDR2 is YYEEEE.

In regard to this clonotype: Germline is not matched at one junction end, which may reflect a read error. This chain links TRBV5-1 with TRBJ2-5; 8 bases map to TRBD2. This CDR3 contains 17 residues. The germline V gene has CDR1 SGHRS and CDR2 YFSETQ. The CDR3 DNA is TGCGCCAGCAGCTTTGTTGGGCTAGCGGGTCCAAGAGAGGCCCTCGACTTC. Protein: CASSFVGLAGPREALDF.

The J gene is TRBJ2-5, the V gene TRBV9; 7 bases line up with TRBD1. The J segment lost 2 bases and the V segment lost 0 bases, leaving 4 bases of the junction unmatched. Germline assignment: CDR1 SGDLS and CDR2 YYNGEE. This CDR3 contains 15 residues. As DNA, the CDR3 is TGTGCCAGCAGCGTAGCTACGGGACAGCAAGAGACCCAGTACTTC. Amino acids: CASSVATGQQETQYF.

This clonotype occurred many times. The V and J genes are TRBV2 and TRBJ2-7; 9 bases align to TRBD2. Germline V gene lookup returns CDR1 SNHLY and CDR2 FYNNEI. V shed 8 bases, J shed 9 bases, and the junction held 14 bases outside the gene matches. CDR3 length: 14 amino acids. The CDR3 nucleotides read TGTGCCAGCGGGTCACCGGGACTAGCCGCCCGGCAGTACTTC. Translating gives CASGSPGLAARQYF.